This T cell receptor (beta chain) was recorded in a study of CD8 T cells in ankylosing spondylitis (dated by TCRdb to about 2017). Background on the whole study: T cell receptor beta repertoires were profiled in healthy donors and ankylosing spondylitis patients so that disease-linked TCR variants could be found. Peripheral blood was sampled, and synovial fluid was additionally collected from ankylosing spondylitis patients. The whole study cohort included some 100 healthy donors and around 25 ankylosing spondylitis patients. Paper-wide results and their limitations: A CD8+ phenotype was shown by the disease-linked clones, which were found at relatively low frequencies in peripheral blood. Some TCR beta motif variants had previously been reported in synovial fluid and blood of reactive arthritis patients, which suggested common disease-initiation mechanisms. Significant enrichment of the disease-linked clones was reported in matched synovial fluid samples from ankylosing spondylitis patients. Blood from ankylosing spondylitis patients appeared to be characterized by a TCR beta motif made up of fewer than ten highly homologous amino acid variants.

Points on this clonotype: Its antigen is unknown. The record has no base qualities; no much larger clone is one base away.

Based on the germline V gene, the CDR1 and CDR2 sequences are ENHRY and SYGVKD. From the cysteine through the phenylalanine, the CDR3 covers 13 amino acids. Solely the CDR3 DNA is kept, with 39 bases framed from the first base. V is shortened by 8 bases, J by 1 base, and the region joining them spans 12 bases. Synovial fluid samples were paired with blood samples taken from the same ankylosing spondylitis patients. The reads were generated on an Illumina HiSeq 2500. TCR beta libraries were prepared by quantitative 5'-RACE with molecular barcodes. On the authors' methods: To identify disease-linked TCR variants, a new computational method was used, one built on a probabilistic model of VDJ rearrangement. TCRdb handled the public reads itself, with Q25 trimming in fastp and clone calling in MiXCR, and kept productive beta chains. Every entry covers one CDR3 protein and lists the most common genes and DNA from its rows. The V and J calls and clone size come from TCRdb's table, not from the authors' own analysis. Recorded for this sample are about 140,000 distinct CDR3 sequences; approximately 9.2% of them occurred a single time. The ten largest make up 6% to 9.5% of the sample.

The source of this sequence is a male donor with ankylosing spondylitis. Sequenced: synovial fluid, either unsorted or a sorted T cell fraction (not recorded which). Recombination connected TRBV10-3 to TRBJ2-7; TRBD2 is possibly the D segment (5 matching bases). In nucleotide form, the sequence is TGTGCCATCGCTTCGAGGGTTTCCTACGAGCAGTACTTC. Translated, this is CAIASRVSYEQYF.